The subject of this entry is one TCR beta chain. The data stem from a study of blood T cell repertoires in COVID-19. Study-wide context: Acute and convalescent COVID-19 specimens originated in the United States, Italy and Spain. In each case, the material was cDNA or gDNA derived from T cells, B-cell-depleted T cells, or PBMCs.

Authors' analysis steps: Estimation of nucleated cell counts relied on the amplification of reference gene primers. The repertoire was sequenced with immunoSEQ multiplex PCR; TCRdb's copy has only in-frame clones and lacks some. From that table come the V and J calls and clone size; the DNA was used to work out D and trimming. The table shows 75,000 to 100,000 clones, with around 85% occurring only once. The sample consisted of peripheral blood. The source of this sequence is a woman over 75 with acute or convalescent COVID-19.

CDR3 sequence: CASSSQGYGYTF. The CDR3 nucleotides are TGTGCCAGCAGCTCCCAGGGGTATGGCTACACCTTC. V and J are TRBV7-2 and TRBJ1-2, with TRBD1 as a possible D gene (6 bases). The CDR3 sequence is 12 residues long. Germline lookup yields CDR1 SGHTA and CDR2 FQGNSA. Trimming took off 4 bases at V and 5 bases at J, with 8 bases between the two ends.